Listed below are T cell receptor beta chains from one sample, sequenced in a study of CDR3 diversity in severe acne. A single record per CDR3 protein comes from TCRdb applying MiXCR to the PCR reads. The profile shows about 85,000 distinct CDR3 sequences, around 50% of them singletons. The sequencing input was blood. These receptors were collected from a male donor in good health, serving as a control. The CDR3 runs from the conserved cysteine through the conserved F or W. Each record gives: clone size, V gene, D gene, J gene, CDR3 DNA, CDR3 protein. The D gene is left open where the match is weak. Not all rows give a size; the values are once, few, many and, for expanded clones, a class.

many	TRBV5-1	TRBD1	TRBJ1-1	TGCGCCAGCAGCTTAACAGGGGTTGGCACTGAAGCTTTCTTT	CASSLTGVGTEAFF
many	TRBV20-1	TRBD1	TRBJ1-6	TGCAGTGCTCCCCCTGATGGAGGGGGCGATTCACCCCTCCACTTT	CSAPPDGGGDSPLHF
.	TRBV6-5	.	TRBJ1-1	TGTGCCAGCAGTACGATGAACACTGAAGCTTTCTTT	CASSTMNTEAFF
.	TRBV5-1	.	TRBJ2-7	TGCGCCAGCAGCTTGAGGGACGAGCAGTACTTC	CASSLRDEQYF
many	TRBV6-6	.	TRBJ2-5	TGTGCCAGCAGTTACCCAACTTCCCGACTGGAGATGGGGCAAGAGACCCAGTACTTC	CASSYPTSRLEMGQETQYF
.	TRBV7-9	.	TRBJ2-2	TGTGCCAGCAAAGGAGGGGCGAACACCGGGGAGCTGTTTTTT	CASKGGANTGELFF
.	TRBV10-3	TRBD1	TRBJ2-7	TGTGCCAGCAGGTCACAACGACAGGGGGCAATTTACGAGCAGTACTTC	CASRSQRQGAIYEQYF
.	TRBV20-1	.	TRBJ1-1	TGCAGTGCTGACGAGGGGATGAACACTGAAGCTTTCTTT	CSADEGMNTEAFF
medium-sized	TRBV19	.	TRBJ1-5	TGTGCCAGTAGTGCCTTACGGGGGGAGCGTTATAGCAATCAGCCCCAGCATTTT	CASSALRGERYSNQPQHF
many	TRBV25-1	TRBD1	TRBJ2-7	TGTGCCAGCAGTGAACGTACCGTGACAGGGGTGTACGAGCAGTACTTC	CASSERTVTGVYEQYF
.	TRBV12-3/TRBV12-4	TRBD1	TRBJ1-6	TGTGCCAGCAGTTTATCCGGGACAGATCCCTCACCCCTCCACTTT	CASSLSGTDPSPLHF
.	TRBV2	.	TRBJ1-4	TGTGCCAGCAGTGACGGGGAGGGCATCCGAAAAAGCAGTGAAAAACTGTTTTTT	CASSDGEGIRKSSEKLFF
.	TRBV7-8	.	TRBJ1-6	TGTGCCAGCAGCTCCAGAGGGCTGTATAATTCACCCCTCCACTTT	CASSSRGLYNSPLHF
.	TRBV7-2	.	TRBJ2-7	TGTGCCAGCAGCCCCGGGGGCACTCCCTCCTACGAGCAGTACTTC	CASSPGGTPSYEQYF
many	TRBV7-8	.	TRBJ2-1	TGTGCCAGCAGCTTAGCGGGGACGGGGCCCTCCTACAATGAGCAGTTCTTC	CASSLAGTGPSYNEQFF
many	TRBV5-1	.	TRBJ1-2	TGCGCCAGCAGCTTGGGGTGGGGCTATGGCTACACCTTC	CASSLGWGYGYTF
.	TRBV10-3	TRBD1	TRBJ2-3	TGTGCCATCAGTAGGGGGACAGGGGGTGAAGATACGCAGTATTTT	CAISRGTGGEDTQYF
once	TRBV20-1	TRBD2	TRBJ2-7	TGCAGTGCTAGAGATACCGGACTAGCGGGGGCCCTCGGTGTGAATGAGCAGTACTTC	CSARDTGLAGALGVNEQYF
.	TRBV20-1	.	TRBJ1-6	TGCAGTGCTAGAGATGGCAGGGGCGATTCTTCACCCCTCCACTTT	CSARDGRGDSSPLHF
many	TRBV5-1	.	TRBJ2-1	TGCGCCAGCAGCTTGGGGGATTCGGCGGGAAAAAAAAAAAATGAGCAGTTCTTC	CASSLGDSAGKKKNEQFF
.	TRBV29-1	.	TRBJ1-2	TGCAGCGGTGGCACCCAGGCTACCTATGGCTACACCTTC	CSGGTQATYGYTF
.	TRBV9	.	TRBJ1-1	TGTGCCAGCAGCCCTCAAACAGGGATGGACACTGAAGCTTTCTTT	CASSPQTGMDTEAFF
.	TRBV9	TRBD1	TRBJ1-2	TGTGCCAGCAGCCAAGGACAGGGCAACGCCTTC	CASSQGQGNAF
many	TRBV5-1	TRBD1	TRBJ1-2	TGCGCCAGCAGCCCCGGGGACAGAAACTATGGCTACACCTTC	CASSPGDRNYGYTF
many	TRBV19	TRBD2	TRBJ2-7	TGTGCCAGTAGTATAATAGCTAGCGGGAGGGCCGGCTACGAGCAGTACTTC	CASSIIASGRAGYEQYF
.	TRBV20-1	.	TRBJ2-3	TGCAGTGCCTACCGTACAGATACGCGGTATTTT	CSAYRTDTRYF
many	TRBV12-3/TRBV12-4	TRBD2	TRBJ2-7	TGTGCCAGCAGTTTCTCAGGGAGGGGCGAGCAGTACTTC	CASSFSGRGEQYF
.	TRBV7-2	TRBD2	TRBJ2-7	TGTGCCAGCAGCTTAGAAGCGGGAGGGCCTTTTCGGGAGCAGTACTTC	CASSLEAGGPFREQYF
.	TRBV4-1	TRBD2	TRBJ2-7	TGCGCCAGCAGCCAAGCCGGCGGGAGAAGGTACGAGCAGTACTTC	CASSQAGGRRYEQYF